The text below deals with one TCR beta chain. What it binds is unknown. Germline V gives CDR1 MGHRA, CDR2 YSYEKL. The V gene lost 0 bases and the J gene lost 0 bases, with 7 bases spanning the gap. The CDR3 contains 15 residues. In TCRdb, the reads were re-called with MiXCR into one record per CDR3 protein. The sample has 640,000 or so distinct CDR3 sequences, around 31% seen once. The source of the sample is a study of T cell repertoires in cytomegalovirus infection. Study-wide points: The ex vivo response showed dominance by HLA-C-restricted CMV-specific TCR beta clonotypes.

This sequence was found in a human donor in good health (CMV status not recorded). Some clones in this sample may be carry-over from other donors' samples. Source: cultured PBMCs, taken from culture after CMV antigen stimulation. The V and J genes are TRBV4-1 and TRBJ2-3; D uncertain. The CDR3 protein is CASSQDGLSTDTQYF. In nucleotides, the CDR3 is TGCGCCAGCAGCCAAGATGGGTTAAGCACAGATACGCAGTATTTT.